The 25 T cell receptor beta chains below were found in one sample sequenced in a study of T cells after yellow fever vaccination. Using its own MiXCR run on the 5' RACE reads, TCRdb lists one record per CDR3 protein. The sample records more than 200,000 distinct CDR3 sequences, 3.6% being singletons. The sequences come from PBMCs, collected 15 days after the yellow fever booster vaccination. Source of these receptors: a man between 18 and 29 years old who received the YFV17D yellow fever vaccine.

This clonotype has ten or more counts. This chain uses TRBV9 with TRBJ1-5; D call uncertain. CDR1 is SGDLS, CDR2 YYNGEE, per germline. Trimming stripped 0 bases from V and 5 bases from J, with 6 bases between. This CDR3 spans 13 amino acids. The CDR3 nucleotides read TGTGCCAGCAGCGTAGGGGTGGATCAGCCCCAGCATTTT. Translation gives CASSVGVDQPQHF.

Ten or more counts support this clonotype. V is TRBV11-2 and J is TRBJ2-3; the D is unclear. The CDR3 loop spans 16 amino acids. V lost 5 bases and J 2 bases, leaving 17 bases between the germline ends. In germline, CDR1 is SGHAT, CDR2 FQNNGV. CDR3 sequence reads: CASSLRFVDPTDTQYF. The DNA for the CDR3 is TGTGCCAGCAGCCTCCGGTTTGTCGACCCCACAGATACGCAGTATTTT.

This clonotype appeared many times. The CDR3 loop reads CASSSPPSDTQYF. CDR3 coding DNA: TGTGCCAGCAGTTCCCCCCCCTCAGATACGCAGTATTTT. The chain employs TRBV7-9 and TRBJ2-3; D not resolved. CDR1 SEHNR and CDR2 FQNEAQ come from the germline V gene (reference sequence). The CDR3 covers 13 residues. The V end was cut by 6 bases, the J end by 4 bases, with 11 bases between.

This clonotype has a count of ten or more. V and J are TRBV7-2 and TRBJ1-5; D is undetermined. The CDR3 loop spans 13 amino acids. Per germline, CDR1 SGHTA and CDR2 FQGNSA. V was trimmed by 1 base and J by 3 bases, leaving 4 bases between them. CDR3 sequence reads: CASSLVTNQPQHF. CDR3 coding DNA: TGTGCCAGCAGCTTAGTCACCAATCAGCCCCAGCATTTT.

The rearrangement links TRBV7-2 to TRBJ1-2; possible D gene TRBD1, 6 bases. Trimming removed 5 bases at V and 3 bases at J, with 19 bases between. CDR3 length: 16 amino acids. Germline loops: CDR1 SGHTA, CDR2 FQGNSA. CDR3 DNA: TGTGCCAGCAGCGCATCGCTGGGGGGCAGGGACTATGGCTACACCTTC. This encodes CASSASLGGRDYGYTF. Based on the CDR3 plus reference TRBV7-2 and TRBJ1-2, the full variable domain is GAGVSQSPSNKVTEKGKDVELRCDPISGHTALYWYRQSLGQGLEFLIYFQGNSAPDKSGLPSDRFSAERTGGSVSTLTIQRTQQEDSAVYLCASSASLGGRDYGYTFGSGTRLTVV.

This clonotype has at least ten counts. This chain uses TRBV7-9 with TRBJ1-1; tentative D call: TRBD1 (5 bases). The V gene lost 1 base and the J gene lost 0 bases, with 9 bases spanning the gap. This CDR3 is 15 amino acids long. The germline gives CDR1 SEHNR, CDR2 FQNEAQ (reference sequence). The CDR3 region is CASSLGDYMNTEAFF. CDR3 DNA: TGTGCCAGCAGCTTAGGGGACTACATGAACACTGAAGCTTTCTTT.

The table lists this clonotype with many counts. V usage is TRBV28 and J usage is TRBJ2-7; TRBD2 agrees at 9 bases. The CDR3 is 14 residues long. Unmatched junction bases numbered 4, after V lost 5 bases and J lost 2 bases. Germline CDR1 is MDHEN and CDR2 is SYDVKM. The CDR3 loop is CASSPSGITYEQYV. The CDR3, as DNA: TGTGCCAGCAGTCCTAGCGGGATCACCTACGAGCAGTACGTC.

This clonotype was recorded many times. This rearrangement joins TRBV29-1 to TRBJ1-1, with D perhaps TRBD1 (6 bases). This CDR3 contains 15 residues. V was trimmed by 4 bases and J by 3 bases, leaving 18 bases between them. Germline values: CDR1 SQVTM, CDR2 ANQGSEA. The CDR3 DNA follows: TGCAGCGTTGCACAGGGCCCCCAGGGTTACACTGAAGCTTTCTTT. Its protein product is CSVAQGPQGYTEAFF.

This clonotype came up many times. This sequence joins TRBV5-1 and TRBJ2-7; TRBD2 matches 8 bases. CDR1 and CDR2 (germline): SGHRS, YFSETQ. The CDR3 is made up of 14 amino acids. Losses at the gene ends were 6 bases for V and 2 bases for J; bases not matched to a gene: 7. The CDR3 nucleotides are TGCGCCAGCAAACCGGGACTAGGCCCCTACGAGCAGTACTTC. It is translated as CASKPGLGPYEQYF.

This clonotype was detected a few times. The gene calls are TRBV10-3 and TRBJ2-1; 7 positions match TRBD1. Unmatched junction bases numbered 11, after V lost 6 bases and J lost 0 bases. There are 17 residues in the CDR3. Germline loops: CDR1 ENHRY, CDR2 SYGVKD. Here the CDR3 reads CAIRRDSKRSSYNEQFF. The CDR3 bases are TGTGCCATCAGGAGGGACAGTAAGCGAAGCTCCTACAATGAGCAGTTCTTC.

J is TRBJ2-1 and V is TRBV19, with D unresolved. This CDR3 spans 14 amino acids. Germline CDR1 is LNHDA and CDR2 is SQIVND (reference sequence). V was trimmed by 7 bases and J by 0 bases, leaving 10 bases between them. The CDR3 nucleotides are TGTGCCAGTACCACTCCAAACTCCTACAATGAGCAGTTCTTC. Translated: CASTTPNSYNEQFF.

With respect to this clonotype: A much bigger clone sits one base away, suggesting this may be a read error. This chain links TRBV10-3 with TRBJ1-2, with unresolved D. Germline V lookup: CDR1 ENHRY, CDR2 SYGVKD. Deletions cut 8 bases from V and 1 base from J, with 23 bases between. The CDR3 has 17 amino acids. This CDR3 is CAICQSRGARYNYGYTF. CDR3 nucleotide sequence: TGTGCCATCTGCCAATCCCGAGGAGCAAGGTATAACTATGGCTACACCTTC.

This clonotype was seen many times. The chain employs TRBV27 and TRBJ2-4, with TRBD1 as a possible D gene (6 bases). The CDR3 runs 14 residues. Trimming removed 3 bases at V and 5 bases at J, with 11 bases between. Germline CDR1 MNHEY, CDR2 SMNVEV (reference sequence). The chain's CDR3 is CASSFTGTENIQYF. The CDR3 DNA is TGTGCCAGCAGTTTTACAGGGACGGAAAACATTCAGTACTTC.

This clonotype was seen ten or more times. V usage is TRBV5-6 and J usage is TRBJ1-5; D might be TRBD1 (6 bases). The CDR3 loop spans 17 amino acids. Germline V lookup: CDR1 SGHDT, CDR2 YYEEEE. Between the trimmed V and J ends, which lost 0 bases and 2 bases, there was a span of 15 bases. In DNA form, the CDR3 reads TGTGCCAGCAGCTTGGGTCGGCAGGGGTTTCGCAATCAGCCCCAGCATTTT. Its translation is CASSLGRQGFRNQPQHF. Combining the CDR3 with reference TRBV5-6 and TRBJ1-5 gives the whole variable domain DAGVTQSPTHLIKTRGQQVTLRCSPKSGHDTVSWYQQALGQGPQFIFQYYEEEERQRGNFPDRFSGHQFPNYSSELNVNALLLGDSALYLCASSLGRQGFRNQPQHFGDGTRLSIL.

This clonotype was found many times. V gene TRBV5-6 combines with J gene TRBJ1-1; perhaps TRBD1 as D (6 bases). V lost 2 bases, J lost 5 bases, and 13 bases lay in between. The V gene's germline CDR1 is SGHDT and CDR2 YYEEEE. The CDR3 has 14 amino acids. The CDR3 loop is CASSLRARGTEAFF. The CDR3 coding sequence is TGTGCCAGCAGCTTAAGGGCCAGGGGAACTGAAGCTTTCTTT.

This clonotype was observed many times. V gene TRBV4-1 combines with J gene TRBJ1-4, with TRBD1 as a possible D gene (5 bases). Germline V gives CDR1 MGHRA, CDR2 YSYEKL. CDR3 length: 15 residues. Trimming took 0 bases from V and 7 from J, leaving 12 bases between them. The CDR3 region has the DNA TGCGCCAGCAGCCAAGACCAGGCTGGGGGTGAAAAACTGTTTTTT. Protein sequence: CASSQDQAGGEKLFF.

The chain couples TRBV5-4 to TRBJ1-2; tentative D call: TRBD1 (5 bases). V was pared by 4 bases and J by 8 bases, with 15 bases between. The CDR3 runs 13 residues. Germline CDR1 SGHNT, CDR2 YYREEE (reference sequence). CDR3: CASSIRGGKGYTF. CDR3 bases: TGTGCCAGCAGCATCCGGGGGGGAAAGGGCTACACCTTC.

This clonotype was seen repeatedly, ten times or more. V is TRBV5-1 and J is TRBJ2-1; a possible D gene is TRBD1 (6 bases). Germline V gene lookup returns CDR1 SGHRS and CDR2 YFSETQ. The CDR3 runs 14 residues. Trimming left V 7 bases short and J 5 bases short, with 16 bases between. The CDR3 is CASSGHDRHNEQFF. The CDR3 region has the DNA TGCGCCAGCTCGGGTCACGACAGGCACAATGAGCAGTTCTTC.

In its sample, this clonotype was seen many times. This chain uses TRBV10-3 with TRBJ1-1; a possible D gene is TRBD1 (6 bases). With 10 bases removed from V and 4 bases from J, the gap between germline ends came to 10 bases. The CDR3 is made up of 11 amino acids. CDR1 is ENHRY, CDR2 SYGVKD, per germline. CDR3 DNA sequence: TGTGCCACGCGAGGGGGCACTGAAGCTTTCTTT. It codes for CATRGGTEAFF.

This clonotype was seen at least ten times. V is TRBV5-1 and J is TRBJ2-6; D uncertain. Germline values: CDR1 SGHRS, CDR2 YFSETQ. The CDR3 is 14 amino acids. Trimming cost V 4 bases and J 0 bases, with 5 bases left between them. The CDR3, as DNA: TGCGCCAGCAGCGCCTCCTCTGGGGCCAACGTCCTGACTTTC. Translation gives CASSASSGANVLTF.

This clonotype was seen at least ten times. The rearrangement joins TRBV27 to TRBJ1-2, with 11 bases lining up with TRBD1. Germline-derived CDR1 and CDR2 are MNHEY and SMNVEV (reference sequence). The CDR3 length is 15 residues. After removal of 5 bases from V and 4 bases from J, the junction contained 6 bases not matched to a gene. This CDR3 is CASSPDRGLVYGYTF. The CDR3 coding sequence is TGTGCCAGCAGTCCGGACAGGGGGCTGGTCTATGGCTACACCTTC.

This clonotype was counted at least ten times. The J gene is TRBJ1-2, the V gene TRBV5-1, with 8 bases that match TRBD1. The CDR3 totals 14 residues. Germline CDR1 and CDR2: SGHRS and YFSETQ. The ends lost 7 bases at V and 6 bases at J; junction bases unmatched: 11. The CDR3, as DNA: TGCGCCAGCCGGGACAGGTCAGGCCGGGATGGCTACACCTTC. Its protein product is CASRDRSGRDGYTF.

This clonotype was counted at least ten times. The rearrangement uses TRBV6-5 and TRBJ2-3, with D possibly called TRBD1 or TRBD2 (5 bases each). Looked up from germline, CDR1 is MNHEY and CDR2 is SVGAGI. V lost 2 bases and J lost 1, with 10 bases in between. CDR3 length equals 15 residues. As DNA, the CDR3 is TGTGCCAGCAGTTACAGCGGCAGGGGCACAGATACGCAGTATTTT. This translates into CASSYSGRGTDTQYF.

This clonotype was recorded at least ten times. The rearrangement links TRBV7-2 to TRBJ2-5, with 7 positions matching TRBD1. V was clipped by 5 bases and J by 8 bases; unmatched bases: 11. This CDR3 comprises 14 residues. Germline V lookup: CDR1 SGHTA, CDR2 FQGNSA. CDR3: CASSPRPGGPTQYF. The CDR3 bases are TGTGCCAGCAGCCCAAGACCAGGGGGTCCCACCCAGTACTTC.

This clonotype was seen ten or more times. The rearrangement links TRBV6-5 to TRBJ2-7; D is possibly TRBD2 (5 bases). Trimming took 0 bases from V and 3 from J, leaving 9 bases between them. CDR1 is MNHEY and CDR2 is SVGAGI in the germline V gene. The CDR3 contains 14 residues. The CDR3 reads CASSYSTGFYEQYF. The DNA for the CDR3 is TGTGCCAGCAGTTACTCGACGGGGTTCTACGAGCAGTACTTC.